This T cell receptor beta chain was obtained from a study of OX40 agonist ivuxolimab in advanced cancers. Background on the study: Patients with prior anti-PD-1, anti-PD-L1 or anti-CTLA-4 therapy were eligible; 35% to 50% had some. Study findings and constraints: Expanded clones were, on average, more numerous among CD8+ T cells than CD4+. There were also nonresponders showing low normalized T-cell clonal expansion. Clonal expansion from baseline to week 6 occurred in both CD4+ and CD8+ T cells.

Method: immunoSEQ multiplex PCR; TCRdb's copy keeps in-frame clones and lacks some. The data show about 28,000 clones, with around 84% seen just once and about a quarter held by the top ten. On this clone: Its target is unknown.

With 6 bases clipped from V and 4 bases from J, the junction kept 10 bases outside the gene matches. Germline V gene sequence: CDR1 SGHTS, CDR2 YDEGEE. This CDR3 has 15 residues. The material was CD4+ or CD8+ T cells sorted from blood, obtained in a trial of the OX40 agonist ivuxolimab. The chain couples TRBV5-8 to TRBJ1-2, with 9 bases that match TRBD1. The clonotype was recovered from an adult with an advanced solid tumor such as melanoma, head and neck, liver or kidney cancer. The CDR3 spells CASNAGTGPIYGYTF. In nucleotides, the CDR3 is TGTGCCAGCAACGCAGGGACAGGGCCGATCTATGGCTACACCTTC.